The clone carrying this T cell receptor (beta chain) was recorded at least ten times. This entry comes from a study of T cells in Graves' hyperthyroidism and ophthalmopathy. Researchers took RNA transcripts and amplified the TCR beta CDR3 regions from them. Researchers ran a first-round RT-PCR on the TCR CDR3 using the HTBI primer set. One entry per CDR3 protein results from TCRdb running MiXCR on the multiplex PCR reads. The sample yields roughly 300,000 distinct CDR3 sequences, roughly 14% seen once. CDR3 length equals 16 residues. V gave up 3 bases and J gave up 5 bases, with 14 bases separating them. Germline CDR1 and CDR2: MNHNS and SASEGT.

The source is a woman aged 25 to 39 with Graves' hyperthyroidism. The rearrangement joins TRBV6-1 to TRBJ1-6; D gene ambiguous. The sample was blood. The CDR3 DNA reads TGTGCCAGCAGTGATCGACCACGACTTAATAATTCACCCCTCCACTTT. It encodes CASSDRPRLNNSPLHF.